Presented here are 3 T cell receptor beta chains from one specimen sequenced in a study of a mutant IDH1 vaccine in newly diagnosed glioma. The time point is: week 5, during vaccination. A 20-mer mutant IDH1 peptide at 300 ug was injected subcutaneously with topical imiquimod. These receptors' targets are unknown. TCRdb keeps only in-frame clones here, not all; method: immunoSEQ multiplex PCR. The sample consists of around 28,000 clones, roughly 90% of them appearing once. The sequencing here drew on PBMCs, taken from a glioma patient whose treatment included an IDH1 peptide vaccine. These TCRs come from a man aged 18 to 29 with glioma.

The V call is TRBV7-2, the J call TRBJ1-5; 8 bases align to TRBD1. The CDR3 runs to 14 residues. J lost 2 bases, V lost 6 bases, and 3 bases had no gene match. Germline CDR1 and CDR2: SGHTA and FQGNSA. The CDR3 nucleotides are TGTGCCAGCAGTCCGGGACAGGGCAATCAGCCCCAGCATTTT. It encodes CASSPGQGNQPQHF.

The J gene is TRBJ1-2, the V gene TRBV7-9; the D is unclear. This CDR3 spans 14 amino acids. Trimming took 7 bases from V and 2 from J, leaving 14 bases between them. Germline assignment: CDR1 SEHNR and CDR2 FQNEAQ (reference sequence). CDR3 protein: CASIRLGINYGYTF. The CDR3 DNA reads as TGTGCCAGCATCAGATTAGGGATCAACTATGGCTACACCTTC.

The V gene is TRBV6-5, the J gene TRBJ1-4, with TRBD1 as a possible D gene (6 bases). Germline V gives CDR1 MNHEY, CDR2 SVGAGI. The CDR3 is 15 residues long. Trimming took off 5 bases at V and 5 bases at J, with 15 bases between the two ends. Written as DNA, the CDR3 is TGTGCCAGCAGTCCGACGACAGGTTCGAATGAAAAACTGTTTTTT. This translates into CASSPTTGSNEKLFF.